A selection of T cell receptor beta chains follows, all from one sample in a study of shared clonotypes between healthy human individuals. TCRdb's copy holds only in-frame clones and misses some; the assay was immunoSEQ multiplex PCR. The table has roughly 2,500,000 clones, over 85% seen once; the top ten hold roughly 0.36%. Input material: naive CD4+ T cells from PBMCs. The receptors shown here come from a man between 18 and 35 years old in good health. Some clones in this sample may be carry-over from other donors' samples. Both conserved end residues are part of each CDR3. The order of the fields is V gene, D gene, J gene, clone size, CDR3 DNA, CDR3 protein. D genes are given only for firm matches. The size entry is marked missing in some rows and otherwise reads once, few, many or a size class.

>TRBV5-1|TRBD1|TRBJ2-2|NA
TGCGCCAGCAGCTCCCGGACAGGGGGATACACCGGGGAGCTGTTTTTT
CASSSRTGGYTGELFF
>TRBV18|NA|TRBJ1-1|once
TGTGCCAGCTCACCGGTGACAAAACCGAACACTGAAGCTTTCTTT
CASSPVTKPNTEAFF
>TRBV5-1|NA|TRBJ2-5|once
TGCGCCAGCAGCTCGACAGGGAGGGAAGAGACCCAGTACTTC
CASSSTGREETQYF
>TRBV28|TRBD2|TRBJ2-3|NA
TGTGCCAGCAGCCGTCCCGGGACTAGTACAGATACGCAGTATTTT
CASSRPGTSTDTQYF
>TRBV28|NA|TRBJ1-3|NA
TGTGCCAGCAGTTTTTCCGGGCAGGGGGGAAACACCATATATTTT
CASSFSGQGGNTIYF
>TRBV6-4|NA|TRBJ2-6|NA
TGTGCCAGCAGTCCGTTCACGGGGGCGGGGGCCAACGTCCTGACTTTC
CASSPFTGAGANVLTF
>TRBV5-1|TRBD2|TRBJ2-1|NA
TGCGCCAGCAGGGCTAGCGGGAGTAACGATGAGCAGTTCTTC
CASRASGSNDEQFF
>TRBV2|TRBD2|TRBJ2-1|NA
TGTGCCAGCAGTGAGATTGGCGGGAGGGTGGATGAGCAGTTCTTC
CASSEIGGRVDEQFF
>TRBV5-1|TRBD2|TRBJ2-1|NA
TGCGCCAGCAGCTTGGCGGTAGCGGGAGCAATCTACAATGAGCAGTTCTTC
CASSLAVAGAIYNEQFF
>TRBV5-1|TRBD1|TRBJ1-3|NA
TGCGCCAGCAGCTTAATGGGACAGGGGAGCTCTGGAAACACCATATATTTT
CASSLMGQGSSGNTIYF
>TRBV20-1|NA|TRBJ2-7|NA
TGCAGTGCCGCCCCGGGGATGGAGCAGTACTTC
CSAAPGMEQYF
>TRBV5-5|NA|TRBJ1-5|NA
TGTGCCAGCAACAAGAGGCCCGGGGCAGAGAATCAGCCCCAGCATTTT
CASNKRPGAENQPQHF
>TRBV5-1|NA|TRBJ1-1|NA
TGCGCCAGCAGCTTGGGCAGGGGATCGCACACTGAAGCTTTCTTT
CASSLGRGSHTEAFF
>TRBV6-6|NA|TRBJ2-7|NA
TGTGCCAGCACCGGGAACTACGAGCAGTACTTC
CASTGNYEQYF
>TRBV15|TRBD2|TRBJ2-1|NA
TGTGCCACCAGCAGACCCGGGGGGGAATACAATGAGCAGTTCTTC
CATSRPGGEYNEQFF
>TRBV19|TRBD2|TRBJ2-1|NA
TGTGCCAGTAGCCGAACCATAGCGGGGGCCTACAATGAGCAGTTCTTC
CASSRTIAGAYNEQFF
>TRBV27|NA|TRBJ1-3|NA
TGTGCCAGCAGTTACAAGGGGTCTGGAAACACCATATATTTT
CASSYKGSGNTIYF
>TRBV4-3|NA|TRBJ2-3|NA
TGCGCCAGCAGCCAGAGGCCCATTCTGCGGGACAGTCACACAGATACGCAGTATTTT
CASSQRPILRDSHTDTQYF
>TRBV7-2|TRBD2|TRBJ2-7|NA
TGTGCCAGCAGCTTAGCTAGCGGGGGTCTGGAGCAGTACTTC
CASSLASGGLEQYF
>TRBV19|NA|TRBJ1-4|NA
TGTGCCAGTAGTATAGGGACTCGACAGACCTTAGGTGAAAAACTGTTTTTT
CASSIGTRQTLGEKLFF
>TRBV2|NA|TRBJ2-2|once
TGTGCCAGCAGTGAATACGGCAGGAGCCACACCGGGGAGCTGTTTTTT
CASSEYGRSHTGELFF
>TRBV5-4|NA|TRBJ1-2|NA
TGTGCCAGCAGCCTAGGACAGCGGGATGGCTACACCTTC
CASSLGQRDGYTF
>TRBV28|NA|TRBJ2-3|NA
TGTGCCAGCAGTTTTGCAGGGTCAGTGGATACGCAGTATTTT
CASSFAGSVDTQYF
>TRBV7-3|TRBD1|TRBJ2-7|NA
TGTGCCAGCAGCCTCGACAGGGGGCCGGGGGAGCAGTACTTC
CASSLDRGPGEQYF
>TRBV6-1|NA|TRBJ2-7|once
TGTGCCAGCAGTACAGGGAGGGGCGAGCAGTACTTC
CASSTGRGEQYF
>TRBV5-1|NA|TRBJ2-3|NA
TGCGCCAGCAGCTTGAATCCCGAAGATACGCAGTATTTT
CASSLNPEDTQYF
>TRBV30|TRBD2|TRBJ2-1|NA
TGTGCCTGGAGGAGGGGGCGACTAGCGGGAGTATATGAGCAGTTCTTC
CAWRRGRLAGVYEQFF
>TRBV7-9|NA|TRBJ2-5|NA
TGTGCCAGCAGCTCCCCATCGGGCCTTGGGAGGCTCCAAGAGACCCAGTACTTC
CASSSPSGLGRLQETQYF
>TRBV10-1|TRBD2|TRBJ2-7|NA
TGCGCCAGCAGTGATCAAGCGGGAGGACCCTACGAGCAGTACTTC
CASSDQAGGPYEQYF
>TRBV7-8|NA|TRBJ2-7|NA
TGTGCCAGCAGCTTAGCGGAAATCTCCTACGAGCAGTACTTC
CASSLAEISYEQYF
>TRBV6-1|NA|TRBJ2-1|NA
TGTGCCAGCAGTGAAGGGGCCGGGACCCCGTACAATGAGCAGTTCTTC
CASSEGAGTPYNEQFF
>TRBV29-1|TRBD2|TRBJ2-1|NA
TGCAGCGTTGAATTCGTCGCGGGAGGGTACAATGAGCAGTTCTTC
CSVEFVAGGYNEQFF
>TRBV7-2|NA|TRBJ1-5|NA
TGTGCCAGCAGCTTAGGGACTGGTCAGCCCCAGCATTTT
CASSLGTGQPQHF
>TRBV2|TRBD1|TRBJ1-5|once
TGTGCCAGCAGCCTGGGACAGGTACTTGGCAATCAGCCCCAGCATTTT
CASSLGQVLGNQPQHF
>TRBV18|NA|TRBJ2-5|NA
TGTGCCAGCTCACCACCGGGGGGGCGGACGGAGACCCAGTACTTC
CASSPPGGRTETQYF
>TRBV28|TRBD1|TRBJ1-5|once
TGTGCCAGCAGTTCCCCCGGGACAGGGGGCCATCAGCCCCAGCATTTT
CASSSPGTGGHQPQHF
>TRBV4-2|NA|TRBJ1-6|NA
TGTGCCAGCAGCCAAGAGGGCGGGAGGGTGGATTCACCCCTCCACTTT
CASSQEGGRVDSPLHF
>TRBV6-5|TRBD2|TRBJ2-1|once
TGTGCCACCGAACGGGGGGGTGAGCAGTTCTTC
CATERGGEQFF
>TRBV5-1|NA|TRBJ2-4|NA
TGCGCCAGCAGCCCTCAGGGGGGGTCCAAAAACATTCAGTACTTC
CASSPQGGSKNIQYF
>TRBV5-4|NA|TRBJ1-4|NA
TGTGCCAGCAGTTCGGGACTCCAGGGAGAAAAACTGTTTTTT
CASSSGLQGEKLFF
>TRBV10-2|NA|TRBJ2-3|NA
TGCGCCAGCAGTGAGCCTGAGGGTTACTGGGGAACAGATACGCAGTATTTT
CASSEPEGYWGTDTQYF
>TRBV4-2|TRBD2|TRBJ2-3|NA
TGTGCCAGCAGCCAGGGACTAGCGGGCTCCCCAGATACGCAGTATTTT
CASSQGLAGSPDTQYF
>TRBV7-2|NA|TRBJ2-5|NA
TGTGCCAGCAGCTCCTTTATGGGGGAGACCCAGTACTTC
CASSSFMGETQYF
>TRBV5-6|TRBD1|TRBJ2-1|NA
TGTGCCAGCAGCTTGACAGGGGTCAATGAGCAGTTCTTC
CASSLTGVNEQFF
>TRBV11-2|TRBD2|TRBJ2-1|NA
TGTGCCAGCAGCTTGAGGTTTACCCCCGCGGGAGCGGCTGATGAGCAGTTCTTC
CASSLRFTPAGAADEQFF
>TRBV2|NA|TRBJ1-5|NA
TGTGCCAGCACCGACCTGGGGTTAATGGGGGTACCGCCCCAGCATTTT
CASTDLGLMGVPPQHF
>TRBV7-9|NA|TRBJ2-1|once
TGTGCCAGCAGCGTGGCGTCTGGGGGTGTCTATGAGCAGTTCTTC
CASSVASGGVYEQFF
>TRBV6-5|NA|TRBJ1-6|NA
TGTGCCAGCAGTTACTCGGGGAGTTGGGCCTATTCACCCCTCCACTTT
CASSYSGSWAYSPLHF
>TRBV5-4|TRBD1|TRBJ2-7|NA
TGTGCCAGCAGCTTGCCGGGACAGGGGAATCGGGTGCAGTACTTC
CASSLPGQGNRVQYF
>TRBV28|NA|TRBJ1-1|NA
TGTGCCAGCAGCCTCAGAGTGGTCACTGAAGCTTTCTTT
CASSLRVVTEAFF
>TRBV29-1|TRBD1|TRBJ1-1|NA
TGCAGCGGAGGGACAGGGAACACTGAAGCTTTCTTT
CSGGTGNTEAFF
>TRBV18|TRBD1|TRBJ1-5|once
TGTGCCAGCTCATACCGGGACAGGGTTGGATATGGGGATCAGCCCCAGCATTTT
CASSYRDRVGYGDQPQHF
>TRBV30|TRBD1|TRBJ1-1|NA
TGTGCCTGGAGCGGACAGGGGGCCTTGAACACTGAAGCTTTCTTT
CAWSGQGALNTEAFF
>TRBV18|TRBD1|TRBJ1-5|NA
TGTGCCAGCTCACCCGACAGGGGTAGGGGGCCCCAGCATTTT
CASSPDRGRGPQHF
>TRBV4-1|TRBD1|TRBJ2-3|NA
TGCGCCAGCAGCCTGGACAGGGGCACAGATACGCAGTATTTT
CASSLDRGTDTQYF